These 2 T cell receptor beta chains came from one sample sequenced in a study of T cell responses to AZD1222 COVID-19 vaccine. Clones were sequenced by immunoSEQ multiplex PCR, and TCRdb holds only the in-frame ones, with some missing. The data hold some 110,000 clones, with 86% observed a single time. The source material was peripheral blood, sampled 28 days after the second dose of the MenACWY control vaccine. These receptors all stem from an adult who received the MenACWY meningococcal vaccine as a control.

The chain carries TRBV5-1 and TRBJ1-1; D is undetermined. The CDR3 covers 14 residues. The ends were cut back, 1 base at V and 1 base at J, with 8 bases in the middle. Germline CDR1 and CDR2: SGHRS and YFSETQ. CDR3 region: CASSLSLGNTEAFF. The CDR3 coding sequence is TGCGCCAGCAGCTTGTCTTTGGGGAACACTGAAGCTTTCTTT.

The CDR3 is CASSQDGGTSRYF. The CDR3, as DNA: TGTGCCAGCAGCCAAGATGGGGGGACGTCACGGTACTTC. The chain couples TRBV3-1 (or the pseudogene TRBV3-2) to TRBJ2-4; weak D call: TRBD2 (6 bases). The CDR3 consists of 13 residues. Germline V CDR1 and CDR2: LGHDT, YNNKEL (reference sequence). V shed 0 bases and J shed 15 bases, with 15 bases lying between them.